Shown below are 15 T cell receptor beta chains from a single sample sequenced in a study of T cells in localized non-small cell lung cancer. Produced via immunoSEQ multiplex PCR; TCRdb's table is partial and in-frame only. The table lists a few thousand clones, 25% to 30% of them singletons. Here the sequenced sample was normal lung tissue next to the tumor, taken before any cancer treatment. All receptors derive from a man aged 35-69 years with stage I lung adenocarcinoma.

CDR3 protein: CASSPLQGEQYF. For the CDR3, the DNA is TGTGCCAGCTCACCGCTACAGGGAGAGCAGTACTTC. The chain links TRBV18 to TRBJ2-7; possible D gene TRBD1, 6 bases. CDR3 length: 12 amino acids. V lost 3 bases, J lost 7 bases, and 10 bases lay in between. Germline CDR1 reads KGHSH; CDR2 reads LQKENI.

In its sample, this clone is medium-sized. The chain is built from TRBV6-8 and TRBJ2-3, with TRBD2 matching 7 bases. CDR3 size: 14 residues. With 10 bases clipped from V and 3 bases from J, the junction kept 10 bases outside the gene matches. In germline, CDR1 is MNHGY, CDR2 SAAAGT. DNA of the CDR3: TGTGCCATCAAGAGACCGGGGGGAACAGATACGCAGTATTTT. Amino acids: CAIKRPGGTDTQYF.

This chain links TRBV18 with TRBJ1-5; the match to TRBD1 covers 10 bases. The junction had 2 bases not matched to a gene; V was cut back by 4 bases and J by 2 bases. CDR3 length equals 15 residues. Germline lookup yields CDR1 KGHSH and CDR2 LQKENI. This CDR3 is CASSLGTGGNQPQHF. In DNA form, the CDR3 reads TGTGCCAGCTCACTCGGGACAGGGGGCAATCAGCCCCAGCATTTT.

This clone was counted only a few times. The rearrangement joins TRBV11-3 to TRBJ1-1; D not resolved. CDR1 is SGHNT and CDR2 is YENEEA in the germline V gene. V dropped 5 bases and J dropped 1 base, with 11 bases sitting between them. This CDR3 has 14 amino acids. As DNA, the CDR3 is TGTGCCAGCAGCCCAAGAAGTCAGAACACTGAAGCTTTCTTT. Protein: CASSPRSQNTEAFF.

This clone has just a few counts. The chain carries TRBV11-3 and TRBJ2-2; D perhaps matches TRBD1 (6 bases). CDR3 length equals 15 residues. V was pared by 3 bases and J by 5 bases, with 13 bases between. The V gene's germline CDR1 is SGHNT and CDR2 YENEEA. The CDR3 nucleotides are TGTGCCAGCAGCTTGGTCGCACAGGGAACCGGGGAGCTGTTTTTT. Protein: CASSLVAQGTGELFF.

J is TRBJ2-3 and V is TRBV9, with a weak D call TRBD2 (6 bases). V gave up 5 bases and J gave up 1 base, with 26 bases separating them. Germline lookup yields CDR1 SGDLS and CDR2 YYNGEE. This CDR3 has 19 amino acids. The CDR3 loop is CASSERGRGPTGGTDTQYF. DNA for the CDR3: TGTGCCAGCAGTGAAAGAGGGCGGGGCCCTACCGGAGGCACAGATACGCAGTATTTT.

CDR3 nucleotide sequence: TGTGCCAGCAGCAAAGGACCGATCAATTCACCCCTCCACTTT. Its protein product is CASSKGPINSPLHF. The chain uses TRBV27 and TRBJ1-6; D gene ambiguous. In germline, CDR1 is MNHEY, CDR2 SMNVEV (reference sequence). The length of the CDR3 is 14 residues. Between the trimmed V and J ends, which lost 6 bases and 7 bases, there was a span of 13 bases.

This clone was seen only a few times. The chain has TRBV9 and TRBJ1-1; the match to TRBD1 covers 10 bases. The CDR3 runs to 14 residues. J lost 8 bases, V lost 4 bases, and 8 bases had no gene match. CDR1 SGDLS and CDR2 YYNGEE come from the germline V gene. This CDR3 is CASSPDRGRREAFF. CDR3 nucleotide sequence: TGTGCCAGCAGCCCCGACAGGGGGCGGCGGGAAGCTTTCTTT.

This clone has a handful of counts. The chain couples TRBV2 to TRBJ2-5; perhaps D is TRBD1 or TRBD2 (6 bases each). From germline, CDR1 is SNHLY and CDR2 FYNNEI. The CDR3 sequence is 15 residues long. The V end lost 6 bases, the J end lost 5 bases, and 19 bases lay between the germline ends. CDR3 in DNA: TGTGCCAGCAGCGTATTAGGGGGGCGTTGGGAGACCCAGTACTTC. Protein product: CASSVLGGRWETQYF.

CDR3 loop: CASSLALGGYNEQFF. The DNA of the CDR3 is TGCGCCAGCAGCTTGGCCTTAGGTGGGTACAATGAGCAGTTCTTC. The chain recombines TRBV5-1 with TRBJ2-1, with D hard to call. Germline V lookup: CDR1 SGHRS, CDR2 YFSETQ. This CDR3 is built from 15 residues. Trimming cost V 0 bases and J 4 bases, with 11 bases left between them.

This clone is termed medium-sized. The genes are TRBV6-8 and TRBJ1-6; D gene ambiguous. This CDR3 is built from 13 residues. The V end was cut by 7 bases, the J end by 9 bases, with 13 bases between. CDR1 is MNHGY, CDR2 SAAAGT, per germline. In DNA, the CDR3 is TGTGCCAGCACCGAGGATGGGTCTTCACCCCTCCACTTT. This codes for CASTEDGSSPLHF.

The CDR3 DNA sequence: TGTGCCAGCAGCTCCCTAGACACAGGTGGGGATGCCTACGAGCAGTACTTC. As protein: CASSSLDTGGDAYEQYF. The rearrangement joins TRBV11-3 to TRBJ2-7, with D perhaps matching TRBD1 (5 bases). The CDR3 has 17 amino acids. Germline V gives CDR1 SGHNT, CDR2 YENEEA. The V end lost 4 bases, the J end lost 2 bases, and 21 bases lay between the germline ends. The whole variable domain, filled in from reference TRBV11-3 and TRBJ2-7, reads EAGVVQSPRYKIIEKKQPVAFWCNPISGHNTLYWYLQNLGQGPELLIRYENEEAVDDSQLPKDRFSAERLKGVDSTLKIQPAELGDSAVYLCASSSLDTGGDAYEQYFGPGTRLTVT.

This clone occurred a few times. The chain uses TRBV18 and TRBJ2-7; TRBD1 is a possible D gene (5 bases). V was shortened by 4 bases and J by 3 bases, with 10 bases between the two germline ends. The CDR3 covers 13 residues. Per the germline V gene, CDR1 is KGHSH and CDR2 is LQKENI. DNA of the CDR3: TGTGCCAGCTCACTGGACACCTACTACGAGCAGTACTTC. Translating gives CASSLDTYYEQYF.

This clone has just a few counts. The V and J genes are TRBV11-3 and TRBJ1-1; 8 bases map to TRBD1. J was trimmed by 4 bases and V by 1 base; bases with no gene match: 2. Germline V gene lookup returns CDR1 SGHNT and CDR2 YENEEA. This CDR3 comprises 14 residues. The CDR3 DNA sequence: TGTGCCAGCAGCTTAGGACAGGGGAGCACTGAAGCTTTCTTT. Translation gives CASSLGQGSTEAFF.

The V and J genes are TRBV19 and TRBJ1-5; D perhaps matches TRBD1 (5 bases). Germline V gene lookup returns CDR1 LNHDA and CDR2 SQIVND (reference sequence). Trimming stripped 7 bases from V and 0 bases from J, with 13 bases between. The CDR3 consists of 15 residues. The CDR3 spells CASTRIGDSNQPQHF. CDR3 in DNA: TGTGCCAGTACTCGCATAGGGGATAGCAATCAGCCCCAGCATTTT.